Listed below are T cell receptor beta chains from one sample, sequenced in a study of T cells in localized non-small cell lung cancer. The method was immunoSEQ multiplex PCR; TCRdb's version includes in-frame clones alone and lacks a portion of them. Among roughly 17,000 clones listed, approximately 82% were seen once. This specimen consisted of peripheral blood, obtained before any cancer treatment. All receptors derive from a female donor over 55 with stage I lung adenocarcinoma. Each CDR3 is given with its conserved first and last residue. The order of the fields is D gene, V gene, clone size, J gene, CDR3 DNA, CDR3 protein. D genes are given only for firm matches. Not all rows give a size; the values are once, few, many and, for expanded clones, a class.

NA	TRBV6-5	NA	TRBJ1-5	TGTGCCAGCAGTTACTCCTCCTATCAGCCCCAGCATTTT	CASSYSSYQPQHF
TRBD1	TRBV18	NA	TRBJ1-1	TGTGCCAGCTCTACGGGACAGGGTCCGACTGAAGCTTTCTTT	CASSTGQGPTEAFF
TRBD1	TRBV11-3	NA	TRBJ2-1	TGTGCCAGCAGCCGCGCCCAGGGGGACAGCGACTTGAGCTCCTACAATGAGCAGTTCTTC	CASSRAQGDSDLSSYNEQFF
NA	TRBV7-2	NA	TRBJ2-2	TGTGCCAGCAGCTCTCCCGGGGAGCTGTTTTTT	CASSSPGELFF
NA	TRBV15	NA	TRBJ1-5	TGTGCCACCAGCAGAGATAAAAGTCGAGGGGAGCCCCAGCATTTT	CATSRDKSRGEPQHF
NA	TRBV5-6	NA	TRBJ1-4	TGTGCCAGCAGCTTACTAACGAATGAAAAACTGTTTTTT	CASSLLTNEKLFF
NA	TRBV5-4	NA	TRBJ1-2	TGTGCCAGCAGCTTACGGGGCCAACTTAACTATGGCTACACCTTC	CASSLRGQLNYGYTF
NA	TRBV19	NA	TRBJ1-5	TGTGCCAGTAGTATAGGTGGGGGGGGTAGCAATCAGCCCCAGCATTTT	CASSIGGGGSNQPQHF
NA	TRBV2	NA	TRBJ1-2	TGTGCCAGCAGTCCTCAGACCGATTATGGCTACACCTTC	CASSPQTDYGYTF
NA	TRBV6-5	few	TRBJ2-7	TGTGCCAGCAGTTACACATATGCACACTACGAGCAGTACTTC	CASSYTYAHYEQYF
NA	TRBV6-5	NA	TRBJ2-6	TGTGCCAGCCGGGGGACGAGCTCTGGGGCCAACGTCCTGACTTTC	CASRGTSSGANVLTF
NA	TRBV7-3	few	TRBJ2-5	TGTGCCAGCAGCTTAGTAGGCGGGGTCCAAGAGACCCAGTACTTC	CASSLVGGVQETQYF
TRBD1	TRBV5-1	NA	TRBJ1-2	TGCGCCAGCAGCTTGTTACTAGTGGCAGGGGGTAGTGGCTACACCTTC	CASSLLLVAGGSGYTF
NA	TRBV9	NA	TRBJ1-1	TGTGCCAGCAGCGTAGGGAGTTTCATGAACACTGAAGCTTTCTTT	CASSVGSFMNTEAFF
TRBD2	TRBV9	NA	TRBJ2-3	TGTGCCAGCAGTAGCCACCTGCGGGCTAGCGGGGGGGACACAGATACGCAGTATTTT	CASSSHLRASGGDTDTQYF
NA	TRBV2	NA	TRBJ1-2	TGTGCCAGCAGTGAAGACAGGGATTATGGCTACACCTTC	CASSEDRDYGYTF
NA	TRBV5-4	NA	TRBJ2-7	TGTGCCAGCAGCTTCAGGCGGGGCCAGCTTTACGAGCAGTACTTC	CASSFRRGQLYEQYF
NA	TRBV30	NA	TRBJ2-1	TGTGCCTGGAGTCCGCAATCGGAGTTCAATGAGCAGTTCTTC	CAWSPQSEFNEQFF
TRBD1	TRBV10-3	NA	TRBJ1-2	TGTGCCATCAGTGAGTACGGGACAGGGAGTGTGTATGGCTACACCTTC	CAISEYGTGSVYGYTF
TRBD1	TRBV6-5	NA	TRBJ1-2	TGTGCCACCTACAGGAGGGGGCGGAACTATGGCTACACCTTC	CATYRRGRNYGYTF
NA	TRBV6-5	NA	TRBJ1-1	TGTGCCAGCAGTTACGGGACACATGACAGTAAAGCTTTCTTT	CASSYGTHDSKAFF
TRBD1	TRBV29-1	NA	TRBJ2-7	TGCAGCGTTGTCGATAAGGGGACAGGCATTTCCTACGAGCAGTACTTC	CSVVDKGTGISYEQYF
NA	TRBV7-3	NA	TRBJ2-7	TGTGCCAGCAGCTTAGGGCCCTCCTACGAGCAGTACTTC	CASSLGPSYEQYF
TRBD1	TRBV11-1	NA	TRBJ2-7	TGTGCCAGCAGCTTAGAGGGACAGTTGTCCTACGAGCAGTACTTC	CASSLEGQLSYEQYF
NA	TRBV18	NA	TRBJ1-1	TGTGCCAGCTCACCGTACGAGGGGTTTGGGAACACTGAAGCTTTCTTT	CASSPYEGFGNTEAFF
TRBD1	TRBV5-1	NA	TRBJ2-1	TGCGCCAGCAGCGCCGGGACAGGCCTTAGCTCCTACAATGAGCAGTTCTTC	CASSAGTGLSSYNEQFF
NA	TRBV19	once	TRBJ2-2	TGTGCCAGTAGTACCCCGGGGGCCGACACCGGGGAGCTGTTTTTT	CASSTPGADTGELFF
NA	TRBV5-1	NA	TRBJ2-1	TGCGCCAGCAGCATGAGCTCCTACAATGAGCAGTTCTTC	CASSMSSYNEQFF
NA	TRBV6-6	NA	TRBJ1-2	TGTGCCAGCAGCCCCTTCGGGACGATGGGAGATGGCTACACCTTC	CASSPFGTMGDGYTF
NA	TRBV19	once	TRBJ1-6	TGTGCCAGTAGCCTTCGGGGTAATTCACCCCTCCACTTT	CASSLRGNSPLHF
NA	TRBV7-6	NA	TRBJ2-5	TGTGCCAGCAGCTTAGATTTCGGGATTAAAGAGACCCAGTACTTC	CASSLDFGIKETQYF
NA	TRBV6-6	NA	TRBJ2-5	TGTGCCAGCAGCCCTAGACAAGAGACCCAGTACTTC	CASSPRQETQYF
NA	TRBV5-8	NA	TRBJ1-1	TGTGCCAGCAGCTTGGCCTGGGTTAGCACTGAAGCTTTCTTT	CASSLAWVSTEAFF
NA	TRBV4-1	NA	TRBJ2-7	TGCGCCAGCAGCCAAGATAGTCCGGGATATGACGAGCAGTACTTC	CASSQDSPGYDEQYF
NA	TRBV19	NA	TRBJ2-3	TGTGCCAGTAGTATTGGGGAGTCCACAGATACGCAGTATTTT	CASSIGESTDTQYF
TRBD1	TRBV4-1	NA	TRBJ1-6	TGCGCCAGCAGCCTTCGATTGACAGGGGATAATTCACCCCTCCACTTT	CASSLRLTGDNSPLHF
NA	TRBV5-6	NA	TRBJ1-2	TGTGCCAGCAGCTTGCTTTTGTCAGAGATCTATGGCTACACCTTC	CASSLLLSEIYGYTF
NA	TRBV19	once	TRBJ1-2	TGTGCCAGTAGTATTGTAGGAGTGAACTATGGCTACACCTTC	CASSIVGVNYGYTF
NA	TRBV5-1	NA	TRBJ1-3	TGCGCCAGCAGCCCAGGGTCTCCTGGAAACACCATATATTTT	CASSPGSPGNTIYF
TRBD1	TRBV5-1	NA	TRBJ2-5	TGCGCCAGCAGCCGTAAGGGGGCCCAAGAGACCCAGTACTTC	CASSRKGAQETQYF
NA	TRBV6-1	few	TRBJ1-2	TGTGCCAGCAGCTTAGTTCTGTACAGGGAAGGCACCTTC	CASSLVLYREGTF
NA	TRBV18	NA	TRBJ1-1	TGTGCCAGCTCTATCGGGGAGAACACTGAAGCTTTCTTT	CASSIGENTEAFF
NA	TRBV11-2	NA	TRBJ1-3	TGTGCCAGCAGCCGAGAGGCAGCCGGCACCATATATTTT	CASSREAAGTIYF